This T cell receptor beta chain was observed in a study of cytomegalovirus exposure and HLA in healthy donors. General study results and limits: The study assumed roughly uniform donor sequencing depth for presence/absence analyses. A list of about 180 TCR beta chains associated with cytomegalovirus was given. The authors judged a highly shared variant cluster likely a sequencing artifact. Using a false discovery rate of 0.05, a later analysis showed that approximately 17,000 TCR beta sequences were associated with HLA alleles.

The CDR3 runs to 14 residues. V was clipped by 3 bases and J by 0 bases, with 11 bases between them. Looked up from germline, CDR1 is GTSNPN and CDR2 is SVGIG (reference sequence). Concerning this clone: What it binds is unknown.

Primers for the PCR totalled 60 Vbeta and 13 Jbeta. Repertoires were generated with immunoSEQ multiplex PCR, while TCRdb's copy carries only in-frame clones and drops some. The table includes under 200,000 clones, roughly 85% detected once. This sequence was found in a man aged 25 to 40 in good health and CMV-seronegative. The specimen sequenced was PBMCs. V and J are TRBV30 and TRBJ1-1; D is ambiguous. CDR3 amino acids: CAWREDTVNTEAFF. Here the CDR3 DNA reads TGTGCCTGGAGGGAAGATACAGTGAACACTGAAGCTTTCTTT.